The 3 T cell receptor beta chains below all came from one sample that was sequenced in a study of T cell repertoires in cytomegalovirus infection. TCRdb passed the reads through MiXCR, listing each CDR3 protein once. The sample contains 450,000 to 650,000 distinct CDR3 sequences, approximately 40% of which appear only once. Their target antigens are unknown. The source was cultured PBMCs, collected from culture after CMV antigen stimulation. The receptor source for this set is a human donor in good health (CMV status not recorded). Some clones in this sample may be carry-over from other donors' samples.

This clonotype was seen a handful of times. The chain has TRBV7-9 and TRBJ1-2; D is perhaps TRBD1 (5 bases). Trimming stripped 3 bases from V and 8 bases from J, with 10 bases between. Germline V CDR1 and CDR2: SEHNR, FQNEAQ (reference sequence). There are 12 residues in the CDR3. The CDR3 is CASSFLSGGYTF. The CDR3 coding sequence is TGTGCCAGCAGCTTTTTGTCAGGGGGCTACACCTTC.

This clonotype has a handful of counts. This chain connects TRBV7-6 to TRBJ1-1; a possible D gene is TRBD1 (6 bases). Germline values: CDR1 SGHVS, CDR2 FNYEAQ. The ends were cut back, 3 bases at V and 7 bases at J, with 12 bases in the middle. This CDR3 comprises 13 residues. The DNA of the CDR3 is TGTGCCAGCAGCTTTGGGGGCGCGAATGAAGCTTTCTTT. This gives the protein CASSFGGANEAFF.

The chain has TRBV2 and TRBJ1-5; D not certain. With 4 bases removed from V and 2 bases from J, the gap between germline ends came to 15 bases. From germline, CDR1 is SNHLY and CDR2 FYNNEI. The CDR3 loop spans 16 amino acids. CDR3 sequence: CASSGPRRLGNQPQHF. The CDR3 nucleotides are TGTGCCAGCAGTGGCCCCAGAAGGTTGGGCAATCAGCCCCAGCATTTT.